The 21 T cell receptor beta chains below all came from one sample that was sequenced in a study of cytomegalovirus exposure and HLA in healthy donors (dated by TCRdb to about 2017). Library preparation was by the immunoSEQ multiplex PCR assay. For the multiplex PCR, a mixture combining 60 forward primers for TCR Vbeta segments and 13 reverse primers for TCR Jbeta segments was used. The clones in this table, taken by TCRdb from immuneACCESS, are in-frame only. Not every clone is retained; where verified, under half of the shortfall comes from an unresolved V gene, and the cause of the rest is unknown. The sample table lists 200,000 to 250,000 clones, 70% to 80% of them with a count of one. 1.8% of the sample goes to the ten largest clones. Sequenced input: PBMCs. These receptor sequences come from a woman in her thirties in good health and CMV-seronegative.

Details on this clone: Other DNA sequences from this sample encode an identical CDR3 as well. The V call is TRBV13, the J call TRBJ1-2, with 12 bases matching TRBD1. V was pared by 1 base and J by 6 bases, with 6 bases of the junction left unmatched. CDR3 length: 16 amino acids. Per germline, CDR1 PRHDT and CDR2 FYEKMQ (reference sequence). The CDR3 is CASSLAGTGGLDGYTF. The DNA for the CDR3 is TGTGCCAGCAGCTTAGCCGGGACAGGGGGCTTGGATGGCTACACCTTC. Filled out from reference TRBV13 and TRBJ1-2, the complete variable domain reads AAGVIQSPRHLIKEKRETATLKCYPIPRHDTVYWYQQGPGQDPQFLISFYEKMQSDKGSIPDRFSAQQFSDYHSELNMSSLELGDSALYFCASSLAGTGGLDGYTFGSGTRLTVV.

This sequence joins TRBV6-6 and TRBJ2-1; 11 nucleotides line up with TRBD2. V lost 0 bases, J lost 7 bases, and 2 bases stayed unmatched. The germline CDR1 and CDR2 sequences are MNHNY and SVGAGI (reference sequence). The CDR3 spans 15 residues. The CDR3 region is CASSYSTSGKNEQFF. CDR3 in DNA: TGTGCCAGCAGTTACTCGACTAGCGGGAAAAATGAGCAGTTCTTC.

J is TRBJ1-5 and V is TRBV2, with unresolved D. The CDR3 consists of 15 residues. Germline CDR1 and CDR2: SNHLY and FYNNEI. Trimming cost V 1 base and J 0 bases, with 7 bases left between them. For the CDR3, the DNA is TGTGCCAGCAGTGAAGACGGGTATAGCAATCAGCCCCAGCATTTT. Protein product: CASSEDGYSNQPQHF.

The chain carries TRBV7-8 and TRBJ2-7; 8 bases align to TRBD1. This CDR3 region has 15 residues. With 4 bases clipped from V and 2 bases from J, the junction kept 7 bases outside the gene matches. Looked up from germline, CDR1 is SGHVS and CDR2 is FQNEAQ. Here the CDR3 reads CASSYRTGFTYEQYF. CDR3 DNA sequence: TGTGCCAGCAGCTACCGGACAGGGTTTACCTACGAGCAGTACTTC. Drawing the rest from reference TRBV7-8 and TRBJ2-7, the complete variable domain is GAGVSQSPRYKVAKRGQDVALRCDPISGHVSLFWYQQALGQGPEFLTYFQNEAQLDKSGLPSDRFFAERPEGSVSTLKIQRTQQEDSAVYLCASSYRTGFTYEQYFGPGTRLTVT.

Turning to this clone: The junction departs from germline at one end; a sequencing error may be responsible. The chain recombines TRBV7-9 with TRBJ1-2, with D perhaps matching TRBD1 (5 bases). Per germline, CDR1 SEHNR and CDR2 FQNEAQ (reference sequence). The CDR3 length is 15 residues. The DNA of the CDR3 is TGTTCCAGCAGCTTTTACCCGGGGGGTTACGGTGGCTACACCTTC. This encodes CSSSFYPGGYGGYTF.

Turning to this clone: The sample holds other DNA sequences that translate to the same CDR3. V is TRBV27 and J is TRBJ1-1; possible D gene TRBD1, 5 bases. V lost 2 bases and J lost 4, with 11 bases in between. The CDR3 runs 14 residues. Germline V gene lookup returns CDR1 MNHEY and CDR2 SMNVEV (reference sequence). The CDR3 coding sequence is TGTGCCAGCAGTTTAAATGGGGCGGCCACTGAAGCTTTCTTT. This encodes CASSLNGAATEAFF.

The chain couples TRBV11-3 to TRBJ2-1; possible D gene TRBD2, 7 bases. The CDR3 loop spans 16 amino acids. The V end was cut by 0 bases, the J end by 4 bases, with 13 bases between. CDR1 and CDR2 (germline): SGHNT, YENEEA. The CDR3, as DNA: TGTGCCAGCAGCTTAGAGGGCGGGGGCCCATACAATGAGCAGTTCTTC. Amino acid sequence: CASSLEGGGPYNEQFF.

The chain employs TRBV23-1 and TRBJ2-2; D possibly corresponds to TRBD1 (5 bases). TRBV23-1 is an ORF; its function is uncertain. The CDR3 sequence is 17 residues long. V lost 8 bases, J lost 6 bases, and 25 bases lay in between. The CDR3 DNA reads TGCGCCAGCCTAGTCCGGCAGAGGACACGCTGGGCCGGGGAGCTGTTTTTT. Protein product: CASLVRQRTRWAGELFF.

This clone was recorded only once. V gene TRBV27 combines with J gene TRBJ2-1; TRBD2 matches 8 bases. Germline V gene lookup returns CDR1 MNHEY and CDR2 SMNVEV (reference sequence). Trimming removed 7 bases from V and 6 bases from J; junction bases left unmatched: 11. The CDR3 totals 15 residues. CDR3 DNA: TGTGCCAGCAACCCAGCGGGAGATGGTTTCAATGAGCAGTTCTTC. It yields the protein CASNPAGDGFNEQFF.

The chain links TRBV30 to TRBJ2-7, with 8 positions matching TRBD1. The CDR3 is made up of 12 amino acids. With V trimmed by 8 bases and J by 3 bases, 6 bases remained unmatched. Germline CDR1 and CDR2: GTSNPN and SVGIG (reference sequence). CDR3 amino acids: CAVEGQVYEQYF. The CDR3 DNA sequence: TGTGCCGTAGAGGGACAGGTCTACGAGCAGTACTTC.

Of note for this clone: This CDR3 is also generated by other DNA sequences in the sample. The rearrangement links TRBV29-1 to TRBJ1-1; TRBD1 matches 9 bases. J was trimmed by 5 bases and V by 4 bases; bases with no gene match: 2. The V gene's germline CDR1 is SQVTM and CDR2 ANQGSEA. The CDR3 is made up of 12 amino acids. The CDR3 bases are TGCAGCGTTGGTGACAGGGGGACTGAAGCTTTCTTT. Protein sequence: CSVGDRGTEAFF.

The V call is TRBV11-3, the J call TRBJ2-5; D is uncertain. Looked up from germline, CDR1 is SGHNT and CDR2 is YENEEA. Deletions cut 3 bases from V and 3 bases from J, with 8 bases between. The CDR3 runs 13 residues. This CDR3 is CASSFGQKETQYF. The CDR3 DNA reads TGTGCCAGCAGCTTTGGGCAGAAAGAGACCCAGTACTTC.

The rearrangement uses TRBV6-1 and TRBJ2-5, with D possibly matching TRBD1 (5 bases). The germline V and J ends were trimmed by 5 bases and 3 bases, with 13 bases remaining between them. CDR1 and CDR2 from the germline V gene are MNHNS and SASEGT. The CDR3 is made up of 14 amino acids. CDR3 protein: CASSSWGRKETQYF. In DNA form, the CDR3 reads TGTGCCAGCAGTTCCTGGGGCAGAAAAGAGACCCAGTACTTC.

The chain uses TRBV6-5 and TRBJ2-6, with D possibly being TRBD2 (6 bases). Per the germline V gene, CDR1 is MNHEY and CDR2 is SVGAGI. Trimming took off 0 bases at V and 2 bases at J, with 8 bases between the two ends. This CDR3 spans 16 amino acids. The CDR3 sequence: CASSYSSGAGANVLTF. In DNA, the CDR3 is TGTGCCAGCAGTTACTCGTCGGGAGCTGGGGCCAACGTCCTGACTTTC.

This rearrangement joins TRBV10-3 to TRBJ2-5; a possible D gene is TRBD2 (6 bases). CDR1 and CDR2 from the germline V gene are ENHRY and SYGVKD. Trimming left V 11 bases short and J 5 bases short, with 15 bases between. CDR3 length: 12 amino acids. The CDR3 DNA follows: TGTGCCGGCGGGAAGAGCCTGGAGACCCAGTACTTC. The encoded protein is CAGGKSLETQYF.

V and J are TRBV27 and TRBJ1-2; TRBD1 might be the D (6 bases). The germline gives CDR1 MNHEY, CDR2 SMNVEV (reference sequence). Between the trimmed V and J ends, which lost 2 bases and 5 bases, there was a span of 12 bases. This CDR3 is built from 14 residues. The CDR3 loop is CASSLKETGYGYTF. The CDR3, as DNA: TGTGCCAGCAGTTTAAAGGAGACAGGTTATGGCTACACCTTC.

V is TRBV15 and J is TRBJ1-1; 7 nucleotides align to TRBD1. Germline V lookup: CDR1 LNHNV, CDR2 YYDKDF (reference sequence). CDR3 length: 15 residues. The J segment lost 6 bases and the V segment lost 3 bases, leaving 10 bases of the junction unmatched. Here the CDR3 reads CATSSLRQGIAEAFF. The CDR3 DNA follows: TGTGCCACCAGCAGCCTTCGACAGGGAATCGCTGAAGCTTTCTTT.

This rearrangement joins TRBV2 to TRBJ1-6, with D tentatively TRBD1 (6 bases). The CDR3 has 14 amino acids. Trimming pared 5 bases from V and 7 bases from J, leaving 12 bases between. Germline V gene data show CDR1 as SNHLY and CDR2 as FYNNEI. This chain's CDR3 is CASSLDSSNSPLHF. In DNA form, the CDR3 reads TGTGCCAGCAGTTTGGACAGCTCGAATTCACCCCTCCACTTT.

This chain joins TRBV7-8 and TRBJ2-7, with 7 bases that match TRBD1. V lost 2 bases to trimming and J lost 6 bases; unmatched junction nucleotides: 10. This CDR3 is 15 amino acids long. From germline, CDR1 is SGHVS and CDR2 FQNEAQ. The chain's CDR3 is CASSLTLGQVREQYF. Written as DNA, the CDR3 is TGTGCCAGCAGCTTAACACTCGGACAGGTTCGCGAGCAGTACTTC.

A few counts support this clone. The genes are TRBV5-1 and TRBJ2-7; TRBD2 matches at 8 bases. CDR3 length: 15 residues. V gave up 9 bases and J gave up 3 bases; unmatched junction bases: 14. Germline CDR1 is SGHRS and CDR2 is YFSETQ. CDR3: CATGSGGLDIYEQYF. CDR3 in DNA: TGCGCCACCGGAAGCGGGGGCCTAGACATCTACGAGCAGTACTTC.

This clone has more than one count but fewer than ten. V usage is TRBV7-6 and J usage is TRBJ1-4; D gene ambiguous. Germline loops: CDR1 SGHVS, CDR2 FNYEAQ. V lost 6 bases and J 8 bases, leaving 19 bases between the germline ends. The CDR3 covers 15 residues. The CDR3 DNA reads TGTGCCAGCAGTCCGACCGCCTACACGGGGGAAAAACTGTTTTTT. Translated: CASSPTAYTGEKLFF.